This T cell receptor beta chain came from a study of T cell responses to AZD1222 COVID-19 vaccine. Clones were sequenced by immunoSEQ multiplex PCR, and TCRdb holds only the in-frame ones, with some missing. The sample lists some 150,000 clones, more than 85% occurring once. CDR3 length: 15 residues. The V end was cut by 7 bases, the J end by 3 bases, with 18 bases between. The germline V gene has CDR1 LNHDA and CDR2 SQIVND (reference sequence). The TCR originated in an adult in good health. The chain joins TRBV19 to TRBJ1-1; the D gene is possibly TRBD1 (5 bases). The material sequenced was peripheral blood, taken on day 0 of AZD1222 vaccination. This CDR3 reads CASIPVGGIHTEAFF. DNA for the CDR3: TGTGCCAGTATTCCCGTCGGGGGGATCCACACTGAAGCTTTCTTT. The entire variable domain, with the rest obtained from reference TRBV19 and TRBJ1-1, is as follows: DGGITQSPKYLFRKEGQNVTLSCEQNLNHDAMYWYRQDPGQGLRLIYYSQIVNDFQKGDIAEGYSVSREKKESFPLTVTSAQKNPTAFYLCASIPVGGIHTEAFFGQGTRLTVV.